Included here is one TCR delta chain sequence, with context. Its antigen is not known. Primers for all 8 TRDV and 4 TRDJ genes amplified genomic DNA in 32-plex. A 12-nucleotide UMI was added during 2 to 4 barcoding PCR cycles before adapter PCR. TCRdb re-processed the multiplex PCR reads using CATT. The sample holds some 4,300 delta-chain clones, roughly an eighth seen once. This record belongs to a study of DNA immune sequencing with unique molecular identifiers. Study as a whole: PBMC-derived γδ T cells were enriched by FACS.

Study outcomes and limitations: TRDV2 with TRDJ1 was the commonest TRD rearrangement in healthy donors.

With V trimmed by 4 bases and J by 2 bases, 22 bases remained unmatched. Germline V gene lookup returns CDR1 TSWWSYY and CDR2 QGS. The CDR3 has 21 residues. Sequenced input: gamma-delta T cells enriched from blood buffy coat, or unenriched PBMCs (not recorded which). The chain recombines TRDV1 with TRDJ1; 10 bases are shared with TRDD3. This receptor was obtained from a human donor in good health. The CDR3 region is CALGAFLVLGDLGGRTDKLIF. The DNA for the CDR3 is TGTGCTCTTGGGGCCTTCCTCGTACTGGGGGATTTGGGAGGACGAACCGATAAACTCATCTTT.